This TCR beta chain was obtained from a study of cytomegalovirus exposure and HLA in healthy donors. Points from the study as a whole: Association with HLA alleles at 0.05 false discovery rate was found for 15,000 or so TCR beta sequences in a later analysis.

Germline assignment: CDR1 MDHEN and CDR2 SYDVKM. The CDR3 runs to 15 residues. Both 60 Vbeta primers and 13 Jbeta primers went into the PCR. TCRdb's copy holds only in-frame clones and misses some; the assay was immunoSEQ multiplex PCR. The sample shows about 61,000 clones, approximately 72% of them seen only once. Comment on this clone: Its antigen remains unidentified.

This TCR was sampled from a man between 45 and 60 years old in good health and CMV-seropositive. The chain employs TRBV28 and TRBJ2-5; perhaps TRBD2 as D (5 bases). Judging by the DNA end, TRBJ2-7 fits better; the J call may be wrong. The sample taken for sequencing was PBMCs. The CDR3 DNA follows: TGTGCCAGCAGTGTTGGAGGCCTGGAGGTGTACGAGCAGTACTTC. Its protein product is CASSVGGLEVYEQYF.